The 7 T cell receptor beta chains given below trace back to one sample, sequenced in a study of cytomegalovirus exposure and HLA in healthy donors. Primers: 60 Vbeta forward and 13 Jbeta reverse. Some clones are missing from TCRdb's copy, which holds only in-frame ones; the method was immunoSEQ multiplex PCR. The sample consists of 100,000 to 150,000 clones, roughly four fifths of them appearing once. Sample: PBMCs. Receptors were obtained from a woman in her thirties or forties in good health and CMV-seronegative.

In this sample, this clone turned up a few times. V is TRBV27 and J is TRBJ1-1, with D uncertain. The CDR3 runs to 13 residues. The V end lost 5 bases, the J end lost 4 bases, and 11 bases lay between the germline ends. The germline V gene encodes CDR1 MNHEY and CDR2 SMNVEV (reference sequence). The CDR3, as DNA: TGTGCCAGCAGTCGAGGGTCAGTCACTGAAGCTTTCTTT. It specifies CASSRGSVTEAFF.

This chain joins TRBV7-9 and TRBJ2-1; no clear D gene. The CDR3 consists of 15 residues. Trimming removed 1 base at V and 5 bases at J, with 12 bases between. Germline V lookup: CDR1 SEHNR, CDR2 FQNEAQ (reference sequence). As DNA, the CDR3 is TGTGCCAGCAGCTTAGGGGCTTCTCCCAACAATGAGCAGTTCTTC. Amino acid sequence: CASSLGASPNNEQFF.

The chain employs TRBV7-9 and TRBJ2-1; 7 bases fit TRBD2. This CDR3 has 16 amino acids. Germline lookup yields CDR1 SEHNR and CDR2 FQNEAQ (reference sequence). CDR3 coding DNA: TGTTCCACCCCTAGCTGGGCGGGAGTCAACTACAATGAGCAGTTCTTC. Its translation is CSTPSWAGVNYNEQFF.

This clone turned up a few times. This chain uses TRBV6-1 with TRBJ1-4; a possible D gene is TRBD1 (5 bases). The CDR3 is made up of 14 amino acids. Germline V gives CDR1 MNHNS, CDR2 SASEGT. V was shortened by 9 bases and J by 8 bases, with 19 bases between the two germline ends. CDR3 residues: CASQTGAAGEKLFF. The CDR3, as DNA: TGTGCCAGTCAAACCGGGGCTGCGGGGGAAAAACTGTTTTTT.

The CDR3 loop reads CASSLNLPGNYSGANVLTF. CDR3 nucleotide sequence: TGTGCCAGCAGCTTAAATCTGCCAGGGAACTACTCTGGGGCCAACGTCCTGACTTTC. The gene calls are TRBV11-2 and TRBJ2-6; the D gene is possibly TRBD1 (5 bases). Trimming removed 2 bases from V and 0 bases from J, with 17 bases in between. The CDR3 loop spans 19 amino acids. The germline CDR1 and CDR2 sequences are SGHAT and FQNNGV.

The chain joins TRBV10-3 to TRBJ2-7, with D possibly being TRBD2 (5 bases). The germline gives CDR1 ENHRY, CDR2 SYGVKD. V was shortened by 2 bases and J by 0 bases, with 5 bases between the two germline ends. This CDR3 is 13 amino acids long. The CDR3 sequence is CAISEGSSYEQYF. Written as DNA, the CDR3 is TGTGCCATCAGTGAGGGGAGCTCCTACGAGCAGTACTTC.

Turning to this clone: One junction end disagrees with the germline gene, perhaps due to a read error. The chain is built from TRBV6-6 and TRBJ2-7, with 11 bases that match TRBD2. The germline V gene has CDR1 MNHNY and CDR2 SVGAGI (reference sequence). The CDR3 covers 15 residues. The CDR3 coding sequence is TGTGCCAACAGTTCTCCGGGACTAGCGGACTACGAGCAGTACTTC. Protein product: CANSSPGLADYEQYF.